The clone carrying this TCR beta chain was found a few times. Its target is unknown. Looked up from germline, CDR1 is MGHRA and CDR2 is YSYEKL. Trimming removed 3 bases from V and 4 bases from J; junction bases left unmatched: 9. CDR3 length: 17 amino acids. The data originate from a study of cytomegalovirus exposure and HLA in healthy donors. Study-wide points: CMV antigen specificity of a few CMV-associated chains was confirmed in vitro. Cytomegalovirus association was assigned to over 150 TCR beta chains.

Sequencing was performed with immunoSEQ multiplex PCR; in TCRdb, only in-frame clones are kept and a portion is missing. The table shows 250,000 to 350,000 clones, with about nine tenths occurring only once. This clonotype originated in a woman aged 18-35 years in good health and CMV-seronegative. The V and J genes are TRBV4-1 and TRBJ1-5; 10 nucleotides match TRBD1. Sequenced: PBMCs. The CDR3 here is CASSQGTGEGRNQPQHF. Written as DNA, the CDR3 is TGCGCCAGCAGCCAGGGGACAGGGGAGGGGAGGAATCAGCCCCAGCATTTT.